These T cell receptor beta chains were read from a single sample in a study of CD8+ T cells in alopecia areata. The data were produced by immunoSEQ multiplex PCR, yet TCRdb's version contains in-frame clones alone and is incomplete. The table has fewer than 80,000 clones, 60% seen once. Source: CD8+ T cells sorted from blood, taken at week 0. The receptors originated from a human donor with alopecia areata. Each CDR3 is given with its conserved first and last residue. The order of the fields is V gene, D gene, clone size, J gene, CDR3 DNA, CDR3 protein. A D gene is named only where the DNA matches it firmly. Not every row has a clone size; where given, it reads once, few, many or a size class.

V: TRBV29-1; D: .; size: few; J: TRBJ2-1; DNA: TGCAGCGCGCCACAGGGTAGCTCCTACAATGAGCAGTTCTTC; CDR3: CSAPQGSSYNEQFF
V: TRBV27; D: .; size: .; J: TRBJ1-1; DNA: TGTGCCAGTAGATTCGAAACGAACACTGAAGCTTTCTTT; CDR3: CASRFETNTEAFF
V: TRBV5-4; D: .; size: .; J: TRBJ2-1; DNA: TGTGCCAGCAGCGGGGGCCTGGACAGAGGCCTCTTC; CDR3: CASSGGLDRGLF
V: TRBV9; D: .; size: .; J: TRBJ2-4; DNA: TGTGCCAGCAGCGTCCCCAGGGTGTCCAAAAACATTCAGTACTTC; CDR3: CASSVPRVSKNIQYF
V: TRBV29-1; D: .; size: few; J: TRBJ1-2; DNA: TGCAGCGTCCCGAGTATGTTAGGGTATGGCTACACCTTC; CDR3: CSVPSMLGYGYTF
V: TRBV9; D: TRBD2; size: .; J: TRBJ2-5; DNA: TGTGCCAGCAGCAGTAGCGGGGGGGCGCCGCGTTGGGAGACCCAGTACTTC; CDR3: CASSSSGGAPRWETQYF
V: TRBV28; D: TRBD1; size: .; J: TRBJ2-7; DNA: TGTGCCAGCAGTTTCTCGGGACAGAGCTACGAGCAGTACTTC; CDR3: CASSFSGQSYEQYF
V: TRBV30; D: .; size: .; J: TRBJ2-7; DNA: TGTGCCTGGAGCCTGAGCATAGGACTGAGGGAGGAGCAGTACTTC; CDR3: CAWSLSIGLREEQYF
V: TRBV29-1; D: .; size: few; J: TRBJ2-5; DNA: TGCAGCGTTCTCAGGGGAGAGAGAACGGAGACCCAGTACTTC; CDR3: CSVLRGERTETQYF
V: TRBV6-5; D: .; size: .; J: TRBJ1-1; DNA: TGTGCCAGCAGAACGGACGCCCCACGAACTGAAGCTTTCTTT; CDR3: CASRTDAPRTEAFF
V: TRBV7-3; D: .; size: few; J: TRBJ1-1; DNA: TGTGCCAGCAGCTGGACCGTGAACACTGAAGCTTTCTTT; CDR3: CASSWTVNTEAFF
V: TRBV29-1; D: .; size: few; J: TRBJ1-2; DNA: TGCAGCGTTGTCGGGTCGGGGGAACACTATGGCTACACCTTC; CDR3: CSVVGSGEHYGYTF
V: TRBV5-1; D: TRBD1; size: once; J: TRBJ1-2; DNA: TGCGCCAGCAGCGGGACAGGGGCATATGGCTACACCTTC; CDR3: CASSGTGAYGYTF
V: TRBV6-6; D: .; size: .; J: TRBJ2-7; DNA: TGTGCCAGCAGTTACTCGGACACCTACGAGCAGTACTTC; CDR3: CASSYSDTYEQYF
V: TRBV2; D: TRBD1; size: once; J: TRBJ2-1; DNA: TGTGCCAGCACCCCGGACAGGGGGAATGAGCAGTTCTTC; CDR3: CASTPDRGNEQFF
V: TRBV13; D: TRBD2; size: .; J: TRBJ2-7; DNA: TGTGCCAGCAGCTCGGGACTAGCGGGCTCCTACGAGCAGTACTTC; CDR3: CASSSGLAGSYEQYF
V: TRBV23-1; D: .; size: few; J: TRBJ2-5; DNA: TGCGCCAGCAGTCCCTCGTACAGGGTAGAGACCCAGTACTTC; CDR3: CASSPSYRVETQYF
V: TRBV5-4; D: .; size: .; J: TRBJ2-1; DNA: TGTGCCAGCAGCCAGAAGGCGGATGAGCAGTTCTTC; CDR3: CASSQKADEQFF
V: TRBV4-1; D: .; size: once; J: TRBJ1-2; DNA: TGCGCCAGCAGCCAAGAGTCAGCGTATGGCTACACCTTC; CDR3: CASSQESAYGYTF
V: TRBV4-1; D: TRBD2; size: .; J: TRBJ2-3; DNA: TGCGCCAGCAGACATGGTCCGGGACTAGCGGGTGATACGCAGTATTTT; CDR3: CASRHGPGLAGDTQYF
V: TRBV29-1; D: TRBD2; size: few; J: TRBJ2-1; DNA: TGCAGCGTCCTTCGACCTAGGGAGGGGACGATCGGGAATGAGCAGTTCTTC; CDR3: CSVLRPREGTIGNEQFF
V: TRBV6-9; D: TRBD2; size: .; J: TRBJ2-1; DNA: TGTGCCAGCAGTTATCCTAGCGGGATAAATGAGCAGTTCTTC; CDR3: CASSYPSGINEQFF
V: TRBV27; D: .; size: few; J: TRBJ1-1; DNA: TGTGCCAGCAGTTTAACCACCGGGGCGGGTGAAGCTTTCTTT; CDR3: CASSLTTGAGEAFF
V: TRBV30; D: .; size: .; J: TRBJ2-7; DNA: TGTGCCTGGTCCCATAACTCCTACGAGCAGTACTTC; CDR3: CAWSHNSYEQYF
V: TRBV27; D: .; size: .; J: TRBJ2-1; DNA: TGTGCCAGCGGCTTTGGAAGTGACTCCTACAATGAGCAGTTCTTC; CDR3: CASGFGSDSYNEQFF
V: TRBV19; D: .; size: .; J: TRBJ2-2; DNA: TGTGCCAGTAGTATAGGTGTGGAGGTCGGGGAGCTGTTTTTT; CDR3: CASSIGVEVGELFF
V: TRBV11-3; D: .; size: .; J: TRBJ2-7; DNA: TGTGCCAGCAGCGAAGAGAGGGGCGGCGGAGTCTACGAGCAGTACTTC; CDR3: CASSEERGGGVYEQYF
V: TRBV30; D: TRBD2; size: .; J: TRBJ2-7; DNA: TGTGCCTGGAGTGTCCCCGGGACTAGCGGCAAATACGAGCAGTACTTC; CDR3: CAWSVPGTSGKYEQYF
V: TRBV5-1; D: .; size: .; J: TRBJ2-7; DNA: TGCGCCAGCAGCTTGGAAGGGTTATACGAGCAGTACTTC; CDR3: CASSLEGLYEQYF
V: TRBV5-4; D: .; size: .; J: TRBJ2-5; DNA: TGTGCCAGCAGCTTGCGGGGAGGTGGCGAGACCCAGTACTTC; CDR3: CASSLRGGGETQYF
V: TRBV5-5; D: .; size: .; J: TRBJ2-5; DNA: TGTGCCAGCAGCTCCCGGGACATTAGTTTCCAAGAGACCCAGTACTTC; CDR3: CASSSRDISFQETQYF
V: TRBV27; D: TRBD1; size: few; J: TRBJ2-7; DNA: TGTGCCAGCAGCTGGACAGGGAGCCACTACGAGCAGTACTTC; CDR3: CASSWTGSHYEQYF
V: TRBV29-1; D: .; size: few; J: TRBJ2-7; DNA: TGCAGCGTCGGGGAGACAGCGAGCTCCTACGAGCAGTACTTC; CDR3: CSVGETASSYEQYF
V: TRBV29-1; D: .; size: .; J: TRBJ2-1; DNA: TGCAGCGTTGAAGCCCTAGTCTTGGGCGGCGGTGAGCAGTTCTTC; CDR3: CSVEALVLGGGEQFF
V: TRBV6-5; D: .; size: .; J: TRBJ1-2; DNA: TGTGCCAGCAGTTACACGGAGACGGGGGGCTACACCTTC; CDR3: CASSYTETGGYTF
V: TRBV29-1; D: .; size: .; J: TRBJ2-7; DNA: TGCAGCGTTGAAAAAGACGACACGGAATCCTACGAGCAGTACTTC; CDR3: CSVEKDDTESYEQYF
V: TRBV5-1; D: TRBD2; size: .; J: TRBJ2-7; DNA: TGCGCCAGCAGCTTGGGTAGCGGGTACGAGCAGTACTTC; CDR3: CASSLGSGYEQYF